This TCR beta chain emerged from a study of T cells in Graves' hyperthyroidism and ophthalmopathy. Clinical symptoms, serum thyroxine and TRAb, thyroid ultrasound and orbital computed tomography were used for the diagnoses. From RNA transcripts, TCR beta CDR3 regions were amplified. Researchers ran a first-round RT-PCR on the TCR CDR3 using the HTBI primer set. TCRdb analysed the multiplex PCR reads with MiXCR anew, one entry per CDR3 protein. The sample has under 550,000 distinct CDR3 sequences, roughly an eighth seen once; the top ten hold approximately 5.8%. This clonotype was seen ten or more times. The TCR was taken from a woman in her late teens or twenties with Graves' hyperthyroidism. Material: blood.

The CDR3 region has the DNA TGTGCCAGCACCATTAGCGGGAGGGGCCTCAATGAGCAGTTCTTC. It is translated as CASTISGRGLNEQFF. V and J are TRBV2 and TRBJ2-1; 11 bases match TRBD2. J was trimmed by 6 bases and V by 7 bases; bases with no gene match: 8. CDR3 length: 15 residues. Germline lookup yields CDR1 SNHLY and CDR2 FYNNEI.